A single sample is the source of the 30 T cell receptor beta chains below, sequenced in a study of post-analysis software for immune sequencing data (dated by TCRdb to about 2015). The library was obtained by PCR. The sequencer listed for this sample is Illumina HiSeq 2500. Unique molecular identifiers were incorporated into TCR beta cDNA libraries to reduce PCR and sequencing biases. The raw public reads went through TCRdb reprocessing: fastp at Q25, MiXCR clone calling, in-frame beta chains kept. Rows are unified per CDR3 protein, each entry keeping the most common DNA and genes. This sample lists hundreds of thousands of distinct CDR3 sequences; over 35% were detected once. Jointly, the top ten make up around 10% of the sample. The full study reports these points: About five TRBV segments, including TRBV5-6, TRBV5-1 and TRBV20-1, were significantly more frequent in patients than controls.

Antigens for these TCRs are unknown. Sequencing was done on a sample of blood. Receptors were obtained from a girl aged 10 to 17 with multiple sclerosis.

This clonotype appeared a few times. The rearrangement uses TRBV10-3 and TRBJ1-4; D uncertain. Germline-derived CDR1 and CDR2 are ENHRY and SYGVKD. The ends were cut back, 6 bases at V and 7 bases at J, with 6 bases in the middle. The CDR3 covers 11 residues. For the CDR3, the DNA is TGTGCCATCAGCGCAGGTGAAAAACTGTTTTTT. Protein product: CAISAGEKLFF.

This chain uses TRBV20-1 with TRBJ2-7, with D possibly being TRBD2 (5 bases). V was pared by 3 bases and J by 6 bases, with 15 bases between. Germline V lookup: CDR1 DFQATT, CDR2 SNEGSKA (reference sequence). CDR3 length: 13 amino acids. The DNA for the CDR3 is TGCAGTGCTAGCCGGGGTTATCACCCCGAGCAGTACTTC. Its translation is CSASRGYHPEQYF.

The chain joins TRBV29-1 to TRBJ2-1; 8 nucleotides line up with TRBD2. The ends lost 7 bases at V and 5 bases at J; junction bases unmatched: 4. Germline assignment: CDR1 SQVTM and CDR2 ANQGSEA. The CDR3 extends over 12 amino acids. The CDR3 here is CSGSGGHNEQFF. Here the CDR3 DNA reads TGCAGCGGTTCGGGAGGGCACAATGAGCAGTTCTTC.

J is TRBJ2-3 and V is TRBV27; 9 positions match TRBD1. CDR1 and CDR2 from the germline V gene are MNHEY and SMNVEV (reference sequence). J gave up 4 bases and V 7 bases, and 6 bases lay outside the gene matches. The CDR3 consists of 14 residues. CDR3 sequence (DNA): TGTGCCAGCACCCCCAGGACAGGGGCAGATACGCAGTATTTT. It is translated as CASTPRTGADTQYF.

The gene calls are TRBV7-3 and TRBJ2-1; TRBD2 agrees at 9 bases. Germline assignment: CDR1 SGHTA and CDR2 FQGTGA. Losses at the gene ends were 4 bases for V and 0 bases for J; bases not matched to a gene: 13. This CDR3 is 19 amino acids long. Here the CDR3 reads CASSSPTSGQLSSYNEQFF. CDR3 nucleotides: TGTGCCAGCAGCTCCCCGACTAGCGGCCAACTTAGCTCCTACAATGAGCAGTTCTTC. Full variable domain (missing parts from reference TRBV7-3 and TRBJ2-1): GAGVSQTPSNKVTEKGKYVELRCDPISGHTALYWYRQSLGQGPEFLIYFQGTGAADDSGLPNDRFFAVRPEGSVSTLKIQRTERGDSAVYLCASSSPTSGQLSSYNEQFFGPGTRLTVL.

The CDR3 sequence is CSALGDTHSNQPQHF. In DNA form, the CDR3 reads TGCAGTGCCCTCGGGGACACACATAGCAATCAGCCCCAGCATTTT. The V and J genes are TRBV20-1 and TRBJ1-5, with D possibly being TRBD1 (6 bases). Germline V lookup: CDR1 DFQATT, CDR2 SNEGSKA (reference sequence). Trimming removed 6 bases at V and 0 bases at J, with 15 bases between. This CDR3 contains 15 residues.

This chain joins TRBV19 and TRBJ2-1; 13 bases are shared with TRBD2. CDR3 length: 20 amino acids. The germline V gene has CDR1 LNHDA and CDR2 SQIVND (reference sequence). V shed 5 bases and J 6 bases; nucleotides not matched to a gene: 19. The CDR3 region is CASSPMLGLAGTSTFNEQFF. DNA for the CDR3: TGTGCCAGTAGTCCTATGCTGGGACTAGCGGGAACTAGCACTTTCAATGAGCAGTTCTTC.

This clonotype was observed a handful of times. This chain joins TRBV7-3 and TRBJ2-1, with D perhaps TRBD2 (6 bases). This CDR3 region has 13 residues. Trimming shortened V by 5 bases and J by 5 bases, and 10 bases separated the two germline ends. Germline V gives CDR1 SGHTA, CDR2 FQGTGA. CDR3: CASSGDFNNEQFF. CDR3 bases: TGTGCCAGCAGCGGGGACTTTAACAATGAGCAGTTCTTC.

The CDR3 nucleotides read TGCAGCGTGGAGGGACTAGCGGGAGAGTGGGAGACCCAGTACTTC. Translation: CSVEGLAGEWETQYF. This chain links TRBV29-1 with TRBJ2-5; 14 bases agree with TRBD2. Unmatched junction bases numbered 8, after V lost 6 bases and J lost 5 bases. The CDR3 is 15 residues long. CDR1 is SQVTM, CDR2 ANQGSEA, per germline.

Here the CDR3 reads CASSLRQVPYEQYF. The CDR3 DNA is TGTGCCAGCAGTTTACGACAGGTCCCCTACGAGCAGTACTTC. The V and J genes are TRBV12-3 or TRBV12-4 and TRBJ2-7, with D perhaps matching TRBD1 (6 bases). V was shortened by 2 bases and J by 2 bases, with 10 bases between the two germline ends. The CDR3 contains 14 residues.

Written as DNA, the CDR3 is TGCGCCAGCAGCATCCAGGACAGCTATGGCTACACCTTC. This gives the protein CASSIQDSYGYTF. The chain employs TRBV5-1 and TRBJ1-2; D may be TRBD1 (6 bases). V was cut by 4 bases and J by 4 bases, with 11 bases left in between. Germline V gene data show CDR1 as SGHRS and CDR2 as YFSETQ. The CDR3 runs to 13 residues.

The gene calls are TRBV25-1 and TRBJ1-6, with TRBD1 matching over 10 bases. Germline trimming cut 7 bases from V and 5 bases from J; bases unmatched to any gene: 8. Germline CDR1 MGHDK, CDR2 SYGVNS. This CDR3 has 16 amino acids. CDR3 sequence reads: CASTKDRGADNSPLHF. CDR3 DNA sequence: TGTGCCAGCACTAAGGACAGGGGGGCCGATAATTCACCCCTCCACTTT.

This clonotype was observed a handful of times. This sequence joins TRBV12-3 or TRBV12-4 and TRBJ2-7, with 10 nucleotides matching TRBD2. After removal of 4 bases from V and 4 bases from J, the junction contained 4 bases not matched to a gene. The CDR3 is 14 residues long. CDR3 sequence: CASSSGLAEYEQYF. The CDR3 DNA reads TGTGCCAGCAGTTCTGGACTAGCGGAATACGAGCAGTACTTC.

This sequence joins TRBV4-1 and TRBJ2-1; 7 nucleotides align to TRBD2. The junction had 7 bases not matched to a gene; V was cut back by 5 bases and J by 6 bases. The CDR3 is 14 amino acids. Per germline, CDR1 MGHRA and CDR2 YSYEKL. CDR3 DNA: TGCGCCAGCAGCGCGCGGGAGTCGCCCAATGAGCAGTTCTTC. The encoded protein is CASSARESPNEQFF.

CDR3 amino acids: CASSQVAEGRFF. In DNA, the CDR3 is TGTGCCAGCAGCCAAGTAGCGGAAGGGCGGTTCTTC. This rearrangement joins TRBV3-1 to TRBJ2-1; tentative D call: TRBD2 (6 bases). Germline assignment: CDR1 LGHDT and CDR2 YNNKEL (reference sequence). The V gene lost 1 base and the J gene lost 15 bases, with 13 bases spanning the gap. This CDR3 is 12 amino acids long.

This chain uses TRBV7-3 with TRBJ2-5; D ambiguous. Looked up from germline, CDR1 is SGHTA and CDR2 is FQGTGA. This CDR3 is 13 amino acids long. Trimming left V 1 base short and J 2 bases short, with 5 bases between. The CDR3 sequence is CASSLIQQETQYF. The CDR3 nucleotides read TGTGCCAGCAGCTTAATACAGCAAGAGACCCAGTACTTC.

This clonotype came up a few times. This chain links TRBV5-1 with TRBJ2-5; 8 nucleotides agree with TRBD1. Matching the DNA end better, TRBJ2-7 makes the J call doubtful. Germline V CDR1 and CDR2: SGHRS, YFSETQ. The CDR3 has 14 amino acids. CDR3 DNA sequence: TGCGCCAGCAGCCCCCGGGACAGGTTCGACGAGCAGTACTTC. The encoded protein is CASSPRDRFDEQYF.

This sequence joins TRBV27 and TRBJ2-1, with TRBD1 identical over 11 bases. Trimming cost V 5 bases and J 6 bases; bases outside gene matches: 3. Germline V gene data show CDR1 as MNHEY and CDR2 as SMNVEV (reference sequence). The CDR3 runs 14 residues. The CDR3 region has the DNA TGTGCCAGCAGTGCGGGACAGGGGGGCAATGAGCAGTTCTTC. Translated, it gives CASSAGQGGNEQFF.

V usage is TRBV27 and J usage is TRBJ2-7, with 9 positions matching TRBD1. Unmatched junction bases numbered 1, after V lost 4 bases and J lost 0 bases. The length of the CDR3 is 14 residues. Germline-derived CDR1 and CDR2 are MNHEY and SMNVEV (reference sequence). CDR3 protein: CASSWGQGSYEQYF. The DNA of the CDR3 is TGTGCCAGCAGTTGGGGACAGGGCTCCTACGAGCAGTACTTC.

This clonotype was counted only a few times. The chain carries TRBV7-9 and TRBJ1-1; D unresolved. Per germline, CDR1 SEHNR and CDR2 FQNEAQ (reference sequence). Trimming left V 3 bases short and J 1 base short, with 3 bases between. CDR3 length equals 12 residues. The CDR3 sequence: CASSFENTEAFF. The DNA of the CDR3 is TGTGCCAGCAGCTTCGAGAACACTGAAGCTTTCTTT.

In its sample, this clonotype was seen a few times. The chain has TRBV7-3 and TRBJ2-7; 7 nucleotides align to TRBD2. CDR1 is SGHTA, CDR2 FQGTGA, per germline. The V and J ends lost 0 bases and 5 bases, in that order; junction bases with no gene match: 7. The CDR3 length is 15 residues. CDR3 in amino acids: CASSLTGAGVNEQYF. The CDR3, as DNA: TGTGCCAGCAGCTTAACGGGTGCGGGAGTGAACGAGCAGTACTTC.

This sequence joins TRBV7-9 and TRBJ2-7; the D gene could be TRBD1 or TRBD2 (5 bases each). Trimming took 4 bases from V and 2 from J, leaving 15 bases between them. The V gene's germline CDR1 is SEHNR and CDR2 FQNEAQ (reference sequence). The CDR3 contains 15 residues. For the CDR3, the DNA is TGTGCCAGCAGCTCGGGACCCACCCGGGCCTACGAGCAGTACTTC. This codes for CASSSGPTRAYEQYF.

This chain links TRBV7-8 with TRBJ1-4, with D unresolved. The CDR3 is 16 residues long. Germline V lookup: CDR1 SGHVS, CDR2 FQNEAQ. Trimming left V 2 bases short and J 5 bases short, with 15 bases between. CDR3 residues: CASSLRAEAINEKLFF. The DNA of the CDR3 is TGTGCCAGCAGCTTACGGGCCGAAGCCATCAATGAAAAACTGTTTTTT. Supplemented by reference TRBV7-8 and TRBJ1-4, the full variable domain reads GAGVSQSPRYKVAKRGQDVALRCDPISGHVSLFWYQQALGQGPEFLTYFQNEAQLDKSGLPSDRFFAERPEGSVSTLKIQRTQQEDSAVYLCASSLRAEAINEKLFFGSGTQLSVL.

This clonotype was counted between two and nine times. In nucleotides, the CDR3 is TGTGCCAGCAGCTCACTAGCGGGAGTTACTGAGCAGTTCTTC. Amino acids: CASSSLAGVTEQFF. V is TRBV7-2 and J is TRBJ2-1; 11 bases map to TRBD2. The V segment lost 4 bases and the J segment 9 bases; nucleotides outside the gene matches: 5. In germline, CDR1 is SGHTA, CDR2 FQGNSA. There are 14 residues in the CDR3.

This clonotype was seen only a few times. The V call is TRBV20-1, the J call TRBJ1-1, with TRBD1 matching over 7 bases. With 6 bases clipped from V and 3 bases from J, the junction kept 7 bases outside the gene matches. The CDR3 consists of 13 residues. Germline V gives CDR1 DFQATT, CDR2 SNEGSKA (reference sequence). CDR3 coding DNA: TGCAGTGCAAACAGGGGAGCGGACACTGAAGCTTTCTTT. It translates to CSANRGADTEAFF.

This chain connects TRBV4-3 to TRBJ2-1; no definite D call. V lost 1 base and J lost 8, with 12 bases in between. The germline V gene encodes CDR1 LGHNA and CDR2 YSLEER. This CDR3 has 14 amino acids. The CDR3 coding sequence is TGCGCCAGCAGCCAAGCCCCCCCCCGGGATGAGCAGTTCTTC. It codes for CASSQAPPRDEQFF.

V is TRBV9 and J is TRBJ2-1, with TRBD2 matching over 10 bases. With V trimmed by 4 bases and J by 3 bases, 10 bases remained unmatched. The CDR3 extends over 17 amino acids. Germline V gene sequence: CDR1 SGDLS, CDR2 YYNGEE. The DNA of the CDR3 is TGTGCCAGCAGCCCTCACGAAGCGGGAGGGCTCTACAATGAGCAGTTCTTC. Its translation: CASSPHEAGGLYNEQFF.

The chain couples TRBV9 to TRBJ2-1; 10 positions match TRBD2. CDR1 SGDLS and CDR2 YYNGEE come from the germline V gene. The CDR3 contains 19 residues. The J segment lost 1 base and the V segment lost 4 bases, leaving 14 bases of the junction unmatched. The CDR3 here is CASSPRGVAGGFSYNEQFF. In DNA, the CDR3 is TGTGCCAGCAGCCCCCGGGGGGTAGCGGGAGGATTTTCCTACAATGAGCAGTTCTTC.

This clonotype was seen more than once but under ten times. V is TRBV6-5 and J is TRBJ2-5; a possible D gene is TRBD1 (7 bases). Germline lookup yields CDR1 MNHEY and CDR2 SVGAGI. Trimming left V 8 bases short and J 1 base short, with 14 bases between. The CDR3 spans 14 residues. CDR3 DNA: TGTGCCAGCGGAGGGACAGCTACCCAAGAGACCCAGTACTTC. It specifies CASGGTATQETQYF.

This clonotype was observed a handful of times. The V and J genes are TRBV7-3 and TRBJ2-1, with 7 nucleotides matching TRBD2. J was trimmed by 0 bases and V by 5 bases; bases with no gene match: 7. Germline values: CDR1 SGHTA, CDR2 FQGTGA. The CDR3 has 16 residues. Here the CDR3 reads CASSDPSGRSYNEQFF. The CDR3, as DNA: TGTGCCAGCAGCGATCCTAGCGGCCGCTCCTACAATGAGCAGTTCTTC.